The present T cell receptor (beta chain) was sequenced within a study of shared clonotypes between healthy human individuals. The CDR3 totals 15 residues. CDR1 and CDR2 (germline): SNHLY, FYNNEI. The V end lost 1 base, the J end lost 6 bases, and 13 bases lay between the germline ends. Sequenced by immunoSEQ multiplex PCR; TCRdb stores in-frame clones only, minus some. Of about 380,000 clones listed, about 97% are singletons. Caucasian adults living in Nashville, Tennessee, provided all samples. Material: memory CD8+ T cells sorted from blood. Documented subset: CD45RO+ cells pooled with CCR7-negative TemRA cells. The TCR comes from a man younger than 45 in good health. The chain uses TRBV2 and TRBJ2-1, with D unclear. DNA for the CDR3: TGTGCCAGCAGTGAAGGGCACCCGGCGTTCAATGAGCAGTTCTTC. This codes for CASSEGHPAFNEQFF.